These T cell receptor beta chains were read from a single sample in a study of blood T cell repertoires in COVID-19. TCRdb's table, derived via immunoSEQ multiplex PCR, lists solely in-frame clones and lacks some. The sample holds 50,000 to 60,000 clones; about 88% are singletons and the top ten take around 7.4%. Sequences were obtained from peripheral blood. Receptors were obtained from a human donor with active COVID-19. The donor label of this sample is uncertain. Both conserved end residues are part of each CDR3. D genes are given only for firm matches. The size entry is marked missing in some rows and otherwise reads once, few, many or a size class.

V gene: TRBV6-6; J gene: TRBJ1-2; clone size: .; D gene: .; CDR3 DNA: TGTGCCACCCGCCGCGGGGTGGGTAGTGGCTACACCTTC; CDR3 protein: CATRRGVGSGYTF
V gene: TRBV7-9; J gene: TRBJ2-1; clone size: few; D gene: .; CDR3 DNA: TGTGCCAGCAGCTCCTTTAGAGGGGGGGACAATGAGCAGTTCTTC; CDR3 protein: CASSSFRGGDNEQFF
V gene: TRBV19; J gene: TRBJ2-1; clone size: .; D gene: TRBD1; CDR3 DNA: TGTGCCAGTAGCCGTCTTACAGGGGTCTCCTACAATGAGCAGTTCTTC; CDR3 protein: CASSRLTGVSYNEQFF
V gene: TRBV5-1; J gene: TRBJ2-2; clone size: .; D gene: TRBD1; CDR3 DNA: TGCGCCAGCAACCTTGACAGGGACACCGGGGAGCTGTTTTTT; CDR3 protein: CASNLDRDTGELFF
V gene: TRBV28; J gene: TRBJ1-4; clone size: .; D gene: TRBD1; CDR3 DNA: TGTGCCAGCAGCGACAGGGGAGGGGGTAATGAAAAACTGTTTTTT; CDR3 protein: CASSDRGGGNEKLFF
V gene: TRBV9; J gene: TRBJ2-3; clone size: .; D gene: TRBD2; CDR3 DNA: TGTGCCAGCAGCGTAGGCACTAGCGGGAGTTTCACAGATACGCAGTATTTT; CDR3 protein: CASSVGTSGSFTDTQYF
V gene: TRBV19; J gene: TRBJ2-2; clone size: .; D gene: TRBD2; CDR3 DNA: TGTGCCAGTAGGATAGCGGGAGGGCGTGGGGAGCTGTTTTTT; CDR3 protein: CASRIAGGRGELFF
V gene: TRBV4-2; J gene: TRBJ2-3; clone size: .; D gene: .; CDR3 DNA: TGTGCCAGCAGCCAAGATCTGGGGGGTTCAGATACGCAGTATTTT; CDR3 protein: CASSQDLGGSDTQYF
V gene: TRBV5-1; J gene: TRBJ1-4; clone size: .; D gene: .; CDR3 DNA: TGCGCCAGCAGCCCCCGGGGGAATCTCAATGAAAAACTGTTTTTT; CDR3 protein: CASSPRGNLNEKLFF
V gene: TRBV18; J gene: TRBJ1-3; clone size: .; D gene: .; CDR3 DNA: TGTGCCAGCTCATCAACAGCTTTAGGAAACACCATATATTTT; CDR3 protein: CASSSTALGNTIYF
V gene: TRBV5-1; J gene: TRBJ1-2; clone size: .; D gene: .; CDR3 DNA: TGCGCCAGCAGGAGGAGGGCGGCGGACTATGGCTACACCTTC; CDR3 protein: CASRRRAADYGYTF
V gene: TRBV2; J gene: TRBJ2-5; clone size: .; D gene: TRBD2; CDR3 DNA: TGTGCCAGCTCTAGCGGGGAACAAGAGACCCAGTACTTC; CDR3 protein: CASSSGEQETQYF
V gene: TRBV27; J gene: TRBJ2-1; clone size: once; D gene: .; CDR3 DNA: TGTGCCAGCGACCAGAGGTTTGAGAGGACAGAGCAGTTCTTC; CDR3 protein: CASDQRFERTEQFF
V gene: TRBV4-3; J gene: TRBJ2-7; clone size: .; D gene: .; CDR3 DNA: TGCGCCAGCAGCCAAGAGCCGAGCTACGAGCAGTACTTC; CDR3 protein: CASSQEPSYEQYF
V gene: TRBV5-1; J gene: TRBJ2-1; clone size: .; D gene: .; CDR3 DNA: TGCGCCAGCAGCTTGCGTTACAATGAGCAGTTCTTC; CDR3 protein: CASSLRYNEQFF
V gene: TRBV6-4; J gene: TRBJ2-2; clone size: .; D gene: .; CDR3 DNA: TGTGCCAGCAGTGACTCAGAGAGCACCGGGGAGCTGTTTTTT; CDR3 protein: CASSDSESTGELFF
V gene: TRBV6-5; J gene: TRBJ2-7; clone size: .; D gene: TRBD2; CDR3 DNA: TGTGCCAGCAGTTACAATGGACTAGCGCTGTCCTACGAGCAGTACTTC; CDR3 protein: CASSYNGLALSYEQYF
V gene: TRBV28; J gene: TRBJ2-3; clone size: .; D gene: .; CDR3 DNA: TGTGCCAGCAAACAGGGGGGGTTCAGCACAGATACGCAGTATTTT; CDR3 protein: CASKQGGFSTDTQYF
V gene: TRBV5-8; J gene: TRBJ2-7; clone size: .; D gene: .; CDR3 DNA: TGTGCCAGCAGCTTCGTCCTACCCCCCTACGAGCAGTACTTC; CDR3 protein: CASSFVLPPYEQYF
V gene: TRBV6-2/TRBV6-3; J gene: TRBJ2-3; clone size: .; D gene: .; CDR3 DNA: TGTGCCAGCAGTTACGTAGTGGGGGGATCAGCTACAGATACGCAGTATTTT; CDR3 protein: CASSYVVGGSATDTQYF
V gene: TRBV10-3; J gene: TRBJ2-3; clone size: .; D gene: TRBD1; CDR3 DNA: TGTGCCATCAGGGAGTCACAGGGGGCCGGTTTGAGTACGCAGTATTTT; CDR3 protein: CAIRESQGAGLSTQYF
V gene: TRBV15; J gene: TRBJ1-4; clone size: .; D gene: .; CDR3 DNA: TGTGCCACCAGCAGAGTACCGCGGGGTCGAGGGACTAATGAAAAACTGTTTTTT; CDR3 protein: CATSRVPRGRGTNEKLFF
V gene: TRBV5-8; J gene: TRBJ1-4; clone size: .; D gene: .; CDR3 DNA: TGTGCCAGCAGCTTTCGAGGGTTGGTGTTTTTT; CDR3 protein: CASSFRGLVFF
V gene: TRBV6-1; J gene: TRBJ2-7; clone size: few; D gene: .; CDR3 DNA: TGTGCCAGCAGTGAAACTCCCTCCCTACTTAAGGGGGGGGCCGAGCAGTACTTC; CDR3 protein: CASSETPSLLKGGAEQYF
V gene: TRBV21-1; J gene: TRBJ2-1; clone size: .; D gene: .; CDR3 DNA: TGTGCCAGCAGCAAAGATCCCGAGGGACTAGCGGCGATAAGGGAAAACAATGAGCAGTTCTTC; CDR3 protein: CASSKDPEGLAAIRENNEQFF
V gene: TRBV11-2; J gene: TRBJ2-3; clone size: .; D gene: .; CDR3 DNA: TGTGCCAGCAGCTTAACCGGTGGCGGGGTTAGTTACACAGATACGCAGTATTTT; CDR3 protein: CASSLTGGGVSYTDTQYF
V gene: TRBV19; J gene: TRBJ2-5; clone size: .; D gene: .; CDR3 DNA: TGTGCCAGTAGTAGGGTACAGGGTAGGGGAAAGACCCAGTACTTC; CDR3 protein: CASSRVQGRGKTQYF
V gene: TRBV18; J gene: TRBJ2-5; clone size: .; D gene: .; CDR3 DNA: TGTGCCAGCTCACCAGAGATGAGAGAGACCCAGTACTTC; CDR3 protein: CASSPEMRETQYF
V gene: TRBV19; J gene: TRBJ1-5; clone size: .; D gene: .; CDR3 DNA: TGTGCCAGTACCCAGGGACTTCAGCCCCAGCATTTT; CDR3 protein: CASTQGLQPQHF